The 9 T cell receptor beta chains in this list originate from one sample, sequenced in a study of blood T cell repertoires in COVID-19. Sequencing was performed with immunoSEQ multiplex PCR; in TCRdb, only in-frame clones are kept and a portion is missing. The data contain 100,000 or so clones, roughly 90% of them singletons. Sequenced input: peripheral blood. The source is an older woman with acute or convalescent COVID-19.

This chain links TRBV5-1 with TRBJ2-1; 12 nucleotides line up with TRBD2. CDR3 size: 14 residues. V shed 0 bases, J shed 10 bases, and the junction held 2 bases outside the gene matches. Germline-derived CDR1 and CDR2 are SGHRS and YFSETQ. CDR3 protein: CASSLGLAGEEQFF. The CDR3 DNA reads TGCGCCAGCAGCTTGGGACTAGCGGGAGAGGAGCAGTTCTTC.

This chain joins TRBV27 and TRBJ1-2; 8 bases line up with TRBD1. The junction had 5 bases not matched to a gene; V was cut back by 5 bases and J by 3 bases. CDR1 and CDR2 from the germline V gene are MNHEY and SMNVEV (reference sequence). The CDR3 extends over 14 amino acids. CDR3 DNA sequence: TGTGCCAGCAGTCACCCAGGGGGCCACTATGGCTACACCTTC. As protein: CASSHPGGHYGYTF.

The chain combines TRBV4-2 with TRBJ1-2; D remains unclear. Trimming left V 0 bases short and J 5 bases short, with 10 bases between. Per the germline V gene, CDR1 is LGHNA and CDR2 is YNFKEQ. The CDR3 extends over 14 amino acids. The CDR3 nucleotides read TGTGCCAGCAGCCAAGAGAGGAACGGGTATGGCTACACCTTC. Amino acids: CASSQERNGYGYTF.

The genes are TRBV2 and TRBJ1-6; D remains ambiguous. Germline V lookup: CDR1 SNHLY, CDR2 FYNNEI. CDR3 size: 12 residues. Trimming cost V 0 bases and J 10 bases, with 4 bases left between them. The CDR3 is CASSEAGSPLHF. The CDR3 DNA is TGTGCCAGCAGTGAAGCGGGCTCACCCCTCCACTTT. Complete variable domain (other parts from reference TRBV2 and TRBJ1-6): EPEVTQTPSHQVTQMGQEVILRCVPISNHLYFYWYRQILGQKVEFLVSFYNNEISEKSEIFDDQFSVERPDGSNFTLKIRSTKLEDSAMYFCASSEAGSPLHFGNGTRLTVT.

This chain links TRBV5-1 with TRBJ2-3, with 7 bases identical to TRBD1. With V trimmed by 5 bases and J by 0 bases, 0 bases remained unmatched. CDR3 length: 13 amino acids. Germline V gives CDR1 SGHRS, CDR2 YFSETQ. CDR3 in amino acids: CASRGQSTDTQYF. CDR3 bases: TGCGCCAGCAGGGGACAGAGCACAGATACGCAGTATTTT.

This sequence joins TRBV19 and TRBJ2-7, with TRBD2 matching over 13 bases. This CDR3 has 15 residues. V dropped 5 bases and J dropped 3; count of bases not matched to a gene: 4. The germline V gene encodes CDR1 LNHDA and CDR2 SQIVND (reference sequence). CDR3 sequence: CASSLRTSGSYEQYF. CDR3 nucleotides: TGTGCCAGTAGTTTACGGACTAGCGGGAGCTACGAGCAGTACTTC. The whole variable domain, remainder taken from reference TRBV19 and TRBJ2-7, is DGGITQSPKYLFRKEGQNVTLSCEQNLNHDAMYWYRQDPGQGLRLIYYSQIVNDFQKGDIAEGYSVSREKKESFPLTVTSAQKNPTAFYLCASSLRTSGSYEQYFGPGTRLTVT.

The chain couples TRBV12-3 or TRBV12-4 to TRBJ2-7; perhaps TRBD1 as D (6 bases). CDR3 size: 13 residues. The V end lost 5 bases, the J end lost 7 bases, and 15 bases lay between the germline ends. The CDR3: CASSPGQSREQYF. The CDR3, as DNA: TGTGCCAGCAGTCCCGGACAGAGTCGGGAGCAGTACTTC.

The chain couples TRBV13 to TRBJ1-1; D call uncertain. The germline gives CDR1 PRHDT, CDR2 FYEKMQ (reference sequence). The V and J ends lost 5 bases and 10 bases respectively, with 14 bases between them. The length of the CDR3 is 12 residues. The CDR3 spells CASSRVAGGAFF. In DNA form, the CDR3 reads TGTGCCAGCAGCAGAGTGGCAGGAGGAGCTTTCTTT.

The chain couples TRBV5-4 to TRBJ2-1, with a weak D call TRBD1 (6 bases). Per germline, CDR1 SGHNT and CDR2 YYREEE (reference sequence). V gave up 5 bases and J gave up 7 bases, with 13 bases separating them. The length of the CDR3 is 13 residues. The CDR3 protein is CASSPYTGNEQFF. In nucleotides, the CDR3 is TGTGCCAGCAGTCCTTACACAGGGAATGAGCAGTTCTTC.